This T cell receptor beta chain was observed in a study of blood T cell repertoires in COVID-19 (dated by TCRdb to 2019 to 2021). About the full investigation: Collaborator samples came from the United States, Italy and Spain and covered acute and convalescent phases of COVID-19. The prospective study material was composed of cDNA or gDNA derived from T cells, B-cell-depleted T cells, or PBMCs. The dataset comprised deeply sampled blood TCRbeta repertoires from subjects exposed to, actively infected with, or recovered from COVID-19. The repertoires were made available in a free public database intended to serve as a resource for research on the immune response to SARS-CoV-2. The samples were drawn from the first 160 participants of the ongoing ImmuneRACE study and from more than 1,000 subjects provided by 6 global collaborators. A de-identified subject ID, COVID-19 status, age in years and sex were almost always included in the sample metadata. HLA class I and class II types, where available, came from metadata supplied by the sample provider rather than from assay-based typing.

As concerns this clone: Its antigen remains undetermined. The sample holds no much larger clone one base away, and base qualities are not on file.

General study outcomes and caveats: Clinical and demographic metadata were provided uncurated, with the amount varying by source and participant.

TCRbeta CDR3 regions were amplified from genomic DNA by means of the immunoSEQ Assay, a bias-controlled multiplex PCR. Concerning the study's data processing: Nucleated cell counts per sample were estimated from amplification of reference gene primers within the assay. To quantify the absolute abundance of each unique TCRbeta CDR3 rearrangement, sequence reads were collapsed and filtered. For each sample, productive Simpson clonality was calculated by taking the square root of Simpson's diversity index across productive rearrangements. TCRdb provides this immuneACCESS table in a form limited to in-frame rearrangements. Some clones are lacking; in checked studies, under half of them reflect an unresolved V gene, and why the rest are absent is not known. V, J and clone size reflect that table, while D and trimming were determined from the DNA. This sample gives approximately 300,000 clones in total; about 85% of them show up just once. Approximately 5.4% of the sample is taken by the ten largest.

Participants in the prospective study were aged about 18 to 95 years, lived in 20 to 30 United States geographic areas, and enrolled through a virtual design. Cohort assignment in the prospective study relied on participant-reported clinical history from a screening survey and a study questionnaire. Recovered participants in ImmuneRACE Cohort 3 were defined as having two consecutive negative NP/OP PCR tests, clearance from a healthcare professional, or resolution of symptoms. In the prospective study, whole blood, serum and a nasopharyngeal or oropharyngeal swab were collected from each participant by mobile phlebotomists. Participants in the prospective study had the option to provide additional blood draws and questionnaires over an approximately 2-month period. Before DNA extraction, blood samples from the prospective study were shipped at room temperature or frozen. CDR1 LNHDA and CDR2 SQIVND are derived from the germline V gene (reference sequence). V gives up 3 bases and J gives up 2 bases, and the segment between their germline ends measures 11 bases. Measured from the cysteine to the phenylalanine, the CDR3 is 15 residues long. Only the CDR3 DNA is retained, 45 bases long and in frame from the first base.

The sequence derives from a woman in her thirties who had recovered from COVID-19. The receptor chain draws on TRBV19 and TRBJ1-5; TRBD1 is a possible D gene, resting on 5 matching bases. Material for sequencing was PBMCs or T cells enriched from blood (not recorded which). In nucleotide form, the sequence is TGTGCCAGTAGTATGGAGGGGAGGGGCAATCAGCCCCAGCATTTT. This codes for CASSMEGRGNQPQHF.